This T cell receptor beta chain was recorded in a study of blood T cell repertoires in COVID-19 (dated by TCRdb to the early 2020s). Broadly, across the study: The collaborator samples originated in the United States, Italy and Spain and spanned the acute and convalescent phases of COVID-19. The prospective study material was composed of cDNA or gDNA derived from T cells, B-cell-depleted T cells, or PBMCs. The dataset comprised deeply sampled blood TCRbeta repertoires from subjects exposed to, actively infected with, or recovered from COVID-19. A freely available public database, intended as a resource for researchers studying the immune response to SARS-CoV-2, is where the repertoires were released. The samples were drawn from the first 160 participants of the ongoing ImmuneRACE study and from about 1,200 subjects provided by 6 global collaborators. Nearly every sample came with metadata listing a de-identified subject ID, COVID-19 status, age in years and sex. Where available, HLA class I and class II types were obtained from metadata supplied by the sample provider rather than from assay-based typing.

On this clone itself: No cognate antigen has been identified for it. No base quality values were provided; no much bigger clone lies one nucleotide off.

The collaborating institutions used their own protocols to collect whole blood in K2EDTA tubes. For TCRbeta analysis, collaborator samples were shipped as frozen whole blood, as isolated PBMCs, or as DNA extracted from either sample type. What the authors observed across the whole study: Clinical and demographic metadata were provided uncurated, with the amount varying by source and participant.

The CDR3 runs 15 residues from the cysteine to the phenylalanine. Of the read, only the CDR3 DNA is kept; its 45 bases are in frame from base 1. CDR1 is given as SGHTA and CDR2 as FQGNSA, both from the germline V gene. Between the V and J ends, shortened by 5 bases and 0 bases respectively, the junction contains 12 bases. TCRbeta CDR3 regions were amplified from genomic DNA using the immunoSEQ Assay, a bias-controlled multiplex PCR. The paper's processing steps were these. The number of nucleated cells in each sample was estimated by amplification of reference gene primers within the assay. To quantify the absolute abundance of each unique TCRbeta CDR3 rearrangement, sequence reads were collapsed and filtered. For each sample, productive Simpson clonality was calculated by taking the square root of Simpson's diversity index across productive rearrangements. TCRdb stores this immuneACCESS table with in-frame sequences only. Part of the clones is absent; in the studies checked, under half of the shortfall reflects unresolved V genes, and no reason is known for the rest. That table supplies the V and J calls and clone size; D and trimming were determined from the DNA. The sample has about 110,000 clones on record, 82% of them singletons. The ten top clones hold 16% of the sample.

The clonotype comes from a woman aged 55-70 years with acute or convalescent COVID-19. The chain links TRBV7-2 with TRBJ2-3, and the D gene may be TRBD2, 5 bases matching. The sequenced sample was peripheral blood. CDR3 protein: CASSPVGGSTDTQYF. The DNA reads TGTGCCAGCAGCCCGGTGGGCGGGAGCACAGATACGCAGTATTTT. Extended through the reference TRBV7-2 and TRBJ2-3 proteins, this CDR3 yields the full variable domain: GAGVSQSPSNKVTEKGKDVELRCDPISGHTALYWYRQSLGQGLEFLIYFQGNSAPDKSGLPSDRFSAERTGGSVSTLTIQRTQQEDSAVYLCASSPVGGSTDTQYFGPGTRLTVL.